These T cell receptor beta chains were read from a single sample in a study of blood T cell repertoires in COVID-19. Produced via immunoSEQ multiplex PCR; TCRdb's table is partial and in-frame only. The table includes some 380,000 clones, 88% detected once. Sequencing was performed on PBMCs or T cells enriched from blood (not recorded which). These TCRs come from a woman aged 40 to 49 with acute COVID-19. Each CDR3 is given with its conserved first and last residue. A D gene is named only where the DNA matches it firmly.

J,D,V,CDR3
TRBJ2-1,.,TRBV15,CATSREIWGGRSNEQFF
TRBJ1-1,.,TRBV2,CASRGHMNTEAFF
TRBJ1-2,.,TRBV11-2,CASSLVKTARYGYTF
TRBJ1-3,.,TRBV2,CASMSGIGNTIYF
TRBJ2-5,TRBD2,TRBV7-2,CASSPLAGLQETQYF
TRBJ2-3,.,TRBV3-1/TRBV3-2,CASSLGMTGGPDTQYF
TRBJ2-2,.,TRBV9,CASSVVAENGELFF
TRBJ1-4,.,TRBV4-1,CASSQDPGGDEKLFF
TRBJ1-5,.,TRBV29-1,CSPRGGGPQPQHF
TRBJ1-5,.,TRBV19,CASSMRVSGGNQPQHF
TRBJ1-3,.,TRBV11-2,CASVSDSGNTIYF
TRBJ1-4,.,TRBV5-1,CASSFAQGNEKLFF
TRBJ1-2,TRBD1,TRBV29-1,CSVIPGDTWDRGIDYTF
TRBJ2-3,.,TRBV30,CAWSQGITDTQYF
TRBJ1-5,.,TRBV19,CASSGTANQPQHF
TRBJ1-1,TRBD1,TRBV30,CAWEHRGPVRTEAFF
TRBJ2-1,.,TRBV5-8,CASSFRGSSYNEQFF
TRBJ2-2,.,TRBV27,CASSLTGELFF
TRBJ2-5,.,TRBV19,CASSISGTQETQYF
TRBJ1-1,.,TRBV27,CASSSQGTEAFF
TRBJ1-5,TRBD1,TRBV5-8,CASSFGTGPNQPQHF
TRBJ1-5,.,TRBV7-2,CASSMREYQPQHF
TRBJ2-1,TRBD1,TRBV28,CASSSPTGGEQFF
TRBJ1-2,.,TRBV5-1,CASSLAPTANYGYTF